This T cell receptor (beta chain) was sequenced for a study of cytomegalovirus exposure and HLA in healthy donors. The PCR contained 60 Vbeta and 13 Jbeta primers. Profiled with immunoSEQ multiplex PCR; TCRdb holds only in-frame clones, not every one. There are about 150,000 clones in the sample; over 80% occur only once, and more than 1% lies in the top ten. This clone was counted once. As yet, its antigen is unknown. Study results and caveats: It was only CMV serostatus that was available as immune exposure information.

The germline gives CDR1 SEHNR, CDR2 FQNEAQ (reference sequence). V lost 6 bases, J lost 3 bases, and 10 bases stayed unmatched. The CDR3 extends over 16 amino acids. The receptor's source is a boy between 2 and 10 years old in good health and CMV-seronegative. V gene TRBV7-9 combines with J gene TRBJ1-1; 10 nucleotides agree with TRBD1. The sequenced material came from PBMCs. This chain's CDR3 is CASRPRQGARYTEAFF. In DNA form, the CDR3 reads TGTGCCAGCAGACCTAGACAGGGGGCGCGTTACACTGAAGCTTTCTTT.